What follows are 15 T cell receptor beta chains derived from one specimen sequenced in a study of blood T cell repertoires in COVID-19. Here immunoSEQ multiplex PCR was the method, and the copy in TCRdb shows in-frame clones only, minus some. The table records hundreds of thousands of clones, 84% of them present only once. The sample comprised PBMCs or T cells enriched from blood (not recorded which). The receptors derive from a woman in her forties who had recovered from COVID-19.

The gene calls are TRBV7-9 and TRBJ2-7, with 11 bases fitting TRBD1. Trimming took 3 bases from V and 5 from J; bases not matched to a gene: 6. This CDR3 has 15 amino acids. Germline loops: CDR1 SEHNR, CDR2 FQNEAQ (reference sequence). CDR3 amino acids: CASSLVGQGANEQYF. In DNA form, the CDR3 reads TGTGCCAGCAGCTTGGTAGGACAGGGGGCCAACGAGCAGTACTTC.

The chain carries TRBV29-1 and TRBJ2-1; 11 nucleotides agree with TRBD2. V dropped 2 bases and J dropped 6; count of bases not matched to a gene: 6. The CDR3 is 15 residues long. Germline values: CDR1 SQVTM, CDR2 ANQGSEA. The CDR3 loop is CSVERTSGSFNEQFF. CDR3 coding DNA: TGCAGCGTTGAACGAACTAGCGGGAGTTTCAATGAGCAGTTCTTC.

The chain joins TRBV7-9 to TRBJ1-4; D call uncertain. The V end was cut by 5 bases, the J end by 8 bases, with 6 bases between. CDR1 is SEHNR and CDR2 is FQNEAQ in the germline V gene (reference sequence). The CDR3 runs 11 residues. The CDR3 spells CASSLREKLFF. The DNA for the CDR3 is TGTGCCAGCAGCCTTAGAGAAAAACTGTTTTTT.

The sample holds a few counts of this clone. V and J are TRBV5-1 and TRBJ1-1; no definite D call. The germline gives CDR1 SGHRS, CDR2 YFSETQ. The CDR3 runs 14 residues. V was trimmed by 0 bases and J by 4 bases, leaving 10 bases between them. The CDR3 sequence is CASSLGAGSTEAFF. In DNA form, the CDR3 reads TGCGCCAGCAGCTTGGGGGCGGGCAGCACTGAAGCTTTCTTT.

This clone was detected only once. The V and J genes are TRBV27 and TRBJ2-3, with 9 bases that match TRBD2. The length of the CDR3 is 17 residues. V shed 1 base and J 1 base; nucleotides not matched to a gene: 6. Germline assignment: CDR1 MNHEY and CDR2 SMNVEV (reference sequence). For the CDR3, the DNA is TGTGCCAGCAGTTTATTTAGCGGGGGATCCGGCACAGATACGCAGTATTTT. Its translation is CASSLFSGGSGTDTQYF.

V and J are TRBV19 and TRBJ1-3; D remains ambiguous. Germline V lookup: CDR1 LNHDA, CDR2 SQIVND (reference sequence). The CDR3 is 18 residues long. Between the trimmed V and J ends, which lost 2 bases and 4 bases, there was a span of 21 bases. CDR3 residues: CASSIYGRGQLSGNTIYF. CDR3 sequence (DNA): TGTGCCAGTAGTATATATGGGCGCGGGCAGCTCTCAGGAAACACCATATATTTT.

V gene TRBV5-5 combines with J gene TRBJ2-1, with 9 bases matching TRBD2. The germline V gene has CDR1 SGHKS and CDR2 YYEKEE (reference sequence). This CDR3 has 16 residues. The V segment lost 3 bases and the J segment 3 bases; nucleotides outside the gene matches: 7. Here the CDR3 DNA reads TGTGCCAGCAGCTCGCCGGGACTAGCTTACTACAATGAGCAGTTCTTC. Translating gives CASSSPGLAYYNEQFF.

Here the CDR3 reads CASTRRAGGLPYEQYF. The CDR3 nucleotides are TGTGCCAGCACCCGAAGAGCGGGAGGACTCCCCTACGAGCAGTACTTC. The V call is TRBV27, the J call TRBJ2-7; 9 positions agree with TRBD2. V lost 7 bases to trimming and J lost 2 bases; unmatched junction nucleotides: 12. The V gene's germline CDR1 is MNHEY and CDR2 SMNVEV (reference sequence). The CDR3 is 16 residues long.

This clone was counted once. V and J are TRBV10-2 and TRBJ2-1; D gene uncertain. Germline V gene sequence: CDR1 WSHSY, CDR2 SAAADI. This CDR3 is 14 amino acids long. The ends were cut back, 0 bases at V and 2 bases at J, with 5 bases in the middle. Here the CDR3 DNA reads TGCGCCAGCAGTGAGTCGACACCCTACAATGAGCAGTTCTTC. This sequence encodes CASSESTPYNEQFF.

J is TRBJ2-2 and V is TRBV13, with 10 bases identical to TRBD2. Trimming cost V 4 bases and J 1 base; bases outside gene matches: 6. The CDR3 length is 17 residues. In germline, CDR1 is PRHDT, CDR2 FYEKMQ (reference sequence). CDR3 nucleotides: TGTGCCAGCAGCTCCGGACTAGCGGAACTGAACACCGGGGAGCTGTTTTTT. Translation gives CASSSGLAELNTGELFF. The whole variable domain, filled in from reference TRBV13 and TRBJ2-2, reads AAGVIQSPRHLIKEKRETATLKCYPIPRHDTVYWYQQGPGQDPQFLISFYEKMQSDKGSIPDRFSAQQFSDYHSELNMSSLELGDSALYFCASSSGLAELNTGELFFGEGSRLTVL.

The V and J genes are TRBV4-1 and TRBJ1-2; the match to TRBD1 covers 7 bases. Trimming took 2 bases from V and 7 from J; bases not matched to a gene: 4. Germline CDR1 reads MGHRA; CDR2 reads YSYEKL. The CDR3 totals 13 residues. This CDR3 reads CASSQRQGGGYTF. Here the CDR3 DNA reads TGCGCCAGCAGCCAAAGACAGGGTGGTGGCTACACCTTC.

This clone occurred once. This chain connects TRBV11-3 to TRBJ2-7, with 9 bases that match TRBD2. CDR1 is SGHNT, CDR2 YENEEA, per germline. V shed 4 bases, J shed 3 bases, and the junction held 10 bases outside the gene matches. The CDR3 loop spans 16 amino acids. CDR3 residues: CASSSTIAGGGYEQYV. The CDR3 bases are TGTGCCAGCAGCTCCACGATTGCGGGAGGGGGCTACGAGCAGTACGTC.

The CDR3 reads CASSASVNPYNEQFF. The DNA for the CDR3 is TGTGCCAGTAGCGCTAGCGTAAATCCCTACAATGAGCAGTTCTTC. V is TRBV19 and J is TRBJ2-1; D possibly corresponds to TRBD2 (6 bases). The germline CDR1 and CDR2 sequences are LNHDA and SQIVND (reference sequence). CDR3 length: 15 residues. Between the trimmed V and J ends, which lost 6 bases and 2 bases, there was a span of 14 bases.

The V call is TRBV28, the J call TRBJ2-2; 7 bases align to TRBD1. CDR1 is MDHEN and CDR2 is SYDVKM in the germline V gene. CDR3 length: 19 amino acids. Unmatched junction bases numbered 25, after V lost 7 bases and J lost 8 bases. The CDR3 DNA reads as TGTGCCAGCACTGCAAGGGGGACAGCATCCCGCATAGCCGTTGGGGAGCTGTTTTTT. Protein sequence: CASTARGTASRIAVGELFF.

Here the CDR3 DNA reads TGTGCCAGCAGCCAAGAGACAGGGGGCTACGAGCAGTACTTC. It is translated as CASSQETGGYEQYF. This rearrangement joins TRBV5-5 to TRBJ2-7; TRBD1 aligns across 9 bases. The trim removed 4 bases at V and 3 bases at J, leaving 5 bases unmatched. Germline V CDR1 and CDR2: SGHKS, YYEKEE (reference sequence). The CDR3 contains 14 residues.